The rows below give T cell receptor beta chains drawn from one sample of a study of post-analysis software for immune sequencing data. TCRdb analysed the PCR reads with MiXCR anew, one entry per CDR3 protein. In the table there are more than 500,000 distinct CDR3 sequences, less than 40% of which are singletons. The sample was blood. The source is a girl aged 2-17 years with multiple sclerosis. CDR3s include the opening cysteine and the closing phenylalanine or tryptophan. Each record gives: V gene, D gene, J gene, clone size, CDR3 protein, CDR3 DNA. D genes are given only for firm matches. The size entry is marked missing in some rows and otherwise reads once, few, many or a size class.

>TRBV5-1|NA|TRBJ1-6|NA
CASSLTGAWNSPLHF
TGCGCCAGCAGCTTGACGGGGGCATGGAATTCACCCCTCCACTTT
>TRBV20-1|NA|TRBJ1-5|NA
CSASGRGQPQHF
TGCAGTGCTAGCGGTCGGGGCCAGCCCCAGCATTTT
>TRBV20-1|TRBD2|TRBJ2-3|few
CSARDLAGRTDTQYF
TGCAGTGCTAGAGATTTAGCGGGGAGGACAGATACGCAGTATTTT
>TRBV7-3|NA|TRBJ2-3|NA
CASSPTPSRDTDTQYF
TGTGCCAGCAGCCCGACACCCTCTAGAGACACAGATACGCAGTATTTT
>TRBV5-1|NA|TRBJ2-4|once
CASSLGQGRDIQYF
TGCGCCAGCAGCTTGGGGCAGGGTCGAGACATTCAGTACTTC
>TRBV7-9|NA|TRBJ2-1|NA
CASSLVGSARDEQFF
TGTGCCAGCAGCTTAGTGGGCTCGGCGAGGGATGAGCAGTTCTTC
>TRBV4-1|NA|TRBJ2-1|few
CASSQVLILASWDEQFF
TGCGCCAGCAGCCAAGTGTTGATCCTCGCATCGTGGGATGAGCAGTTCTTC
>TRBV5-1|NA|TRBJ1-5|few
CASSLAPYQPQHF
TGCGCCAGCAGCTTGGCCCCGTATCAGCCCCAGCATTTT
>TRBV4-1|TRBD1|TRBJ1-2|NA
CASSQDSRGLYGYTF
TGCGCCAGCAGCCAAGATAGCAGGGGGCTTTATGGCTACACCTTC
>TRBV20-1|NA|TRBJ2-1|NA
CSARDRRWVAEQFF
TGCAGTGCTAGAGATCGGCGATGGGTGGCTGAGCAGTTCTTC
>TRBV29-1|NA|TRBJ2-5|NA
CSVEGGAGEETQYF
TGTAGCGTTGAAGGAGGGGCTGGGGAAGAGACCCAGTACTTC
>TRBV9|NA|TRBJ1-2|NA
CASSVAGGAVSYGYTF
TGTGCCAGCAGCGTAGCCGGGGGCGCAGTAAGTTATGGCTACACCTTC
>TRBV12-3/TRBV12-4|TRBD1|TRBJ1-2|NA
CASKIEGAPGYTF
TGTGCCAGCAAGATAGAGGGGGCGCCCGGCTACACCTTC
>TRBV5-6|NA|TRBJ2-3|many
CASSLRGTDTQYF
TGTGCCAGCAGCTTGCGGGGCACAGATACGCAGTATTTT
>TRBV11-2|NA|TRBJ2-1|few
CASSSTTEQFF
TGTGCCAGCAGCTCGACCACAGAGCAGTTCTTC
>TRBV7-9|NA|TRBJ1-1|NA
CASSLTSVAEAFF
TGTGCCAGCAGCTTAACGTCGGTCGCTGAAGCTTTCTTT
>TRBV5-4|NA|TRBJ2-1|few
CASSLESRSSYNEQFF
TGTGCCAGCAGCTTGGAATCTAGGAGCTCCTACAATGAGCAGTTCTTC
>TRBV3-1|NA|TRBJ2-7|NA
CASSAGSDGAQYF
TGTGCCAGCAGCGCTGGATCGGACGGAGCCCAGTACTTC
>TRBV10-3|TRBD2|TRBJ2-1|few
CAIREPPGTSGGGNEQFF
TGTGCCATCAGAGAGCCTCCCGGGACTAGCGGGGGGGGAAATGAGCAGTTCTTC
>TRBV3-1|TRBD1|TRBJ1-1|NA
CASSPRTGPMNTEAFF
TGTGCCAGCAGCCCCCGGACAGGACCGATGAACACTGAAGCTTTCTTT
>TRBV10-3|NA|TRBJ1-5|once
CAITGGQYQPQHF
TGTGCCATCACTGGAGGACAGTATCAGCCCCAGCATTTT
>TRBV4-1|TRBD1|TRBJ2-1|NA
CASSRQGVGAEQFF
TGCGCCAGCAGCCGACAGGGGGTCGGGGCCGAGCAGTTCTTC
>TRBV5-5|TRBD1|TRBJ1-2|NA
CASNPGTAYYGYTF
TGTGCCAGCAACCCTGGGACAGCCTACTATGGCTACACCTTC
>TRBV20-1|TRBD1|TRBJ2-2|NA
CSARSGGKIGELFF
TGCAGTGCTAGGTCAGGGGGCAAAATCGGGGAGCTGTTTTTT
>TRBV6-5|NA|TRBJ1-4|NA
CASSYRHGGARDEKLFF
TGTGCCAGCAGTTACCGACACGGAGGGGCACGGGATGAAAAACTGTTTTTT
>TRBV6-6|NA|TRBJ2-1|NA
CASSYIAEETQFF
TGTGCCAGCAGTTACATCGCGGAGGAGACCCAGTTCTTC
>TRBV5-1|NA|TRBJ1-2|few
CASSLEGIGGVYGYTF
TGCGCCAGCAGCTTGGAGGGAATTGGAGGGGTCTATGGCTACACCTTC